This T cell receptor beta chain was documented in a study of spatial heterogeneity in lung cancer. About the research overall: Raw reads contained each unique TCR and UMI combination more than ten times on average. Overall study findings and caveats: There were more appearances of ubiquitous expanded tumor TCRs in blood at resection than at follow-up.

Indicated time point: sample taken at primary tumor resection. Sequencing of whole RNA from tumor, nontumor lung or frozen PBMC involved no sorting. Untreated early-stage non-small cell lung cancer patients, over 55 in total, were the donors. After removal of 5 bases from V and 5 bases from J, the junction contained 13 bases not matched to a gene. Germline CDR1 reads SGHVS; CDR2 reads FQNEAQ. The CDR3 runs 16 residues. TCRdb itself ran the 5' RACE reads through MiXCR, one entry per CDR3 protein. The table has tens of thousands of distinct CDR3 sequences, about 20% seen once. In this sample, this clonotype turned up a few times. The antigen is unknown.

The TCR comes from a male donor with early-stage non-small cell lung cancer. This sequence joins TRBV7-8 and TRBJ2-7, with 9 bases fitting TRBD2. The input for sequencing was PBMCs, taken at surgery. The CDR3 region has the DNA TGTGCCAGCAGCCCCCCCCTGCGGGAGGGTTTGGACGAGCAGTACTTC. Amino acid sequence: CASSPPLREGLDEQYF.